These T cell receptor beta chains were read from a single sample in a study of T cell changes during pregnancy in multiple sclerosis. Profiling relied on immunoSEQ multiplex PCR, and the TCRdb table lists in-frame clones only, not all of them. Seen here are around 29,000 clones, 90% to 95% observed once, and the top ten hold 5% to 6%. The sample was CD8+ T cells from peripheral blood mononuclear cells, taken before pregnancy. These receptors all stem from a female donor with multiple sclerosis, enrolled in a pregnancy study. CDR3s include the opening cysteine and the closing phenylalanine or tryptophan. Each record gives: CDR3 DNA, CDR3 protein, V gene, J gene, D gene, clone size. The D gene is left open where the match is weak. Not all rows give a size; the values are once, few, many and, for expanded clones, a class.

CDR3 DNA: TGTGCCAGTAGTATCAAGGACAGACAATACAATGAGCAGTTCTTC
CDR3 protein: CASSIKDRQYNEQFF
V gene: TRBV19
J gene: TRBJ2-1
D gene: -
clone size: few

CDR3 DNA: TGTGCCAGCAGCCGGGGACAGGGGAGTGGCTACACCTTC
CDR3 protein: CASSRGQGSGYTF
V gene: TRBV5-4
J gene: TRBJ1-2
D gene: TRBD1
clone size: -

CDR3 DNA: TGCAGCGTTGAAGACGGGACTAGCCCAACGCAGTATTTT
CDR3 protein: CSVEDGTSPTQYF
V gene: TRBV29-1
J gene: TRBJ2-3
D gene: TRBD2
clone size: -

CDR3 DNA: TGCGCCAGCAGCCAACCAACCGGGGTAGAAGCTTTCTTT
CDR3 protein: CASSQPTGVEAFF
V gene: TRBV4-1
J gene: TRBJ1-1
D gene: -
clone size: -

CDR3 DNA: TGTGCCAGCAGTCTCGGGACTAGCGGGGACTACAATGAGCAGTTCTTC
CDR3 protein: CASSLGTSGDYNEQFF
V gene: TRBV6-4
J gene: TRBJ2-1
D gene: TRBD2
clone size: -

CDR3 DNA: TGTGCCAGCAAACGTCGGGACAGGGTGAGTGAGCCCCAGCATTTT
CDR3 protein: CASKRRDRVSEPQHF
V gene: TRBV27
J gene: TRBJ1-5
D gene: TRBD1
clone size: few

CDR3 DNA: TGCGCCAGCAGCCTGGATGGACAGGGAGGCATTCAGTACTTC
CDR3 protein: CASSLDGQGGIQYF
V gene: TRBV5-1
J gene: TRBJ2-4
D gene: TRBD1
clone size: -

CDR3 DNA: TGCGCCAGCAGCCAAGAAAGATACAGTTCCTACGAGCAGTACTTC
CDR3 protein: CASSQERYSSYEQYF
V gene: TRBV4-1
J gene: TRBJ2-7
D gene: -
clone size: -

CDR3 DNA: TGTGCCAGCAGCTTGACAGGGGGAGACTACGAGCAGTACTTC
CDR3 protein: CASSLTGGDYEQYF
V gene: TRBV7-9
J gene: TRBJ2-7
D gene: TRBD1
clone size: -

CDR3 DNA: TGTGCCAGCAGTTTACGGACAGGGGGTGATCAGCCCCAGCATTTT
CDR3 protein: CASSLRTGGDQPQHF
V gene: TRBV27
J gene: TRBJ1-5
D gene: TRBD1
clone size: once

CDR3 DNA: TGCGCCAGCAGTGAGAGACAGGTCCCGAACACTGAAGCTTTCTTT
CDR3 protein: CASSERQVPNTEAFF
V gene: TRBV10-1
J gene: TRBJ1-1
D gene: -
clone size: -

CDR3 DNA: TGTGCCAGTAGTGCGGGGACAGCCAGCGGTAATGAAAAACTGTTTTTT
CDR3 protein: CASSAGTASGNEKLFF
V gene: TRBV19
J gene: TRBJ1-4
D gene: TRBD1
clone size: -

CDR3 DNA: TGCGCCAGCAGCCAAGAAGCGCGATCCAACAATGAGCAGTTCTTC
CDR3 protein: CASSQEARSNNEQFF
V gene: TRBV4-1
J gene: TRBJ2-1
D gene: -
clone size: -

CDR3 DNA: TGTGCCAGCAGCGAAACAGGACAGCAAGAGACCCAGTACTTC
CDR3 protein: CASSETGQQETQYF
V gene: TRBV9
J gene: TRBJ2-5
D gene: -
clone size: -

CDR3 DNA: TGTGCCAGCAGCCTGGGACTAGCTATCGACGAGCAGTACTTC
CDR3 protein: CASSLGLAIDEQYF
V gene: TRBV2
J gene: TRBJ2-7
D gene: TRBD2
clone size: -

CDR3 DNA: TGTGCCAGCAGCCCACAGAGCCAAGAGACCCAGTACTTC
CDR3 protein: CASSPQSQETQYF
V gene: TRBV5-8
J gene: TRBJ2-5
D gene: -
clone size: -